This T cell receptor (beta chain) is drawn from a study of shared clonotypes between healthy human individuals. The method was immunoSEQ multiplex PCR; TCRdb's version includes in-frame clones alone and lacks a portion of them. The data hold some 1 million clones, with roughly 80% observed a single time. The germline gives CDR1 MNHEY, CDR2 SMNVEV (reference sequence). Trimming shortened V by 3 bases and J by 4 bases, and 14 bases separated the two germline ends. This CDR3 spans 15 amino acids. The sample comprised memory CD4+ T cells sorted from blood. The subset denotes: CD45RA-negative fraction. The sequence was obtained from a man aged 18-30 years in good health. The chain couples TRBV27 to TRBJ2-3, with D possibly TRBD1 on 6 matching bases. In DNA, the CDR3 is TGTGCCAGCAGTTTGGGTCAGGGGAGCCCAGATACGCAGTATTTT. Translating gives CASSLGQGSPDTQYF.